This T cell receptor beta chain comes out of a study of T-cell reconstitution after alpha-beta-depleted transplantation in children. This clonotype was seen a handful of times. Its specificity is unknown. A single base separates this from a much larger clone, so it may be a read error. Using unique molecular identifiers, the investigators prepared the TCRbeta library. TCRdb redid the calling of the PCR reads with MiXCR, one entry per CDR3 protein. This table holds about 640,000 distinct CDR3 sequences, roughly 13% found once. CDR1 is DFQATT and CDR2 is SNEGSKA in the germline V gene (reference sequence). Between the trimmed V and J ends, which lost 2 bases and 4 bases, there was a span of 1 base. This CDR3 spans 10 amino acids. Study-level findings and limits: Surviving recipient cells, namely T cells and thymic progenitors, were the source of high day-60 TCRbeta diversity in some patients. Newly made T cells mostly supplied T-cell counts and diversity one year after transplant. Several hundred expanded graft clones reportedly were the source of alpha-beta T cells about two months after transplant.

The V gene is TRBV20-1, the J gene TRBJ2-3; D gene uncertain. The sample was PBMCs, mostly from graft donor cells, taken 360 days after TCRalphabeta/CD19-depleted stem cell transplant. The sequence was obtained from a male patient aged 10 to 17 who had a stem cell transplant for acute myeloid leukemia, so the T cells may come from the graft donor. The CDR3 spells CSARPDTQYF. CDR3 nucleotide sequence: TGCAGTGCTAGACCAGATACGCAGTATTTT.